The following is a T cell receptor (beta chain) sequence with its context. Reverse transcription used about 0.45 to 1 ug RNA and random hexamers. Amplification of TCR beta CDR3 was carried out by immunoSEQ multiplex PCR, which covered 54 Vbeta and 13 Jbeta segments. TCRdb redid the calling of the immunoSEQ multiplex PCR reads with MiXCR, one entry per CDR3 protein. The profile shows around 77,000 distinct CDR3 sequences, nearly 96% of them singletons. The source of the sample is a study of CD8 T cells in Susac syndrome. Germline CDR1 LNHNV, CDR2 YYDKDF (reference sequence). The CDR3 covers 16 residues. Trimming took 0 bases from V and 6 from J, leaving 17 bases between them. TEMRA cells were FACS-enriched, unlike CD8+ and CD4+ T cells, which were negatively isolated.

The sequencing input was CD4+ T cells from PBMCs. The receptor comes from a human donor with multiple sclerosis. The chain has TRBV15 and TRBJ2-5; D is perhaps TRBD2 (6 bases). This CDR3 reads CATSRELADVVQTQYF. The DNA of the CDR3 is TGTGCCACCAGCAGAGAACTAGCAGACGTGGTTCAGACCCAGTACTTC.